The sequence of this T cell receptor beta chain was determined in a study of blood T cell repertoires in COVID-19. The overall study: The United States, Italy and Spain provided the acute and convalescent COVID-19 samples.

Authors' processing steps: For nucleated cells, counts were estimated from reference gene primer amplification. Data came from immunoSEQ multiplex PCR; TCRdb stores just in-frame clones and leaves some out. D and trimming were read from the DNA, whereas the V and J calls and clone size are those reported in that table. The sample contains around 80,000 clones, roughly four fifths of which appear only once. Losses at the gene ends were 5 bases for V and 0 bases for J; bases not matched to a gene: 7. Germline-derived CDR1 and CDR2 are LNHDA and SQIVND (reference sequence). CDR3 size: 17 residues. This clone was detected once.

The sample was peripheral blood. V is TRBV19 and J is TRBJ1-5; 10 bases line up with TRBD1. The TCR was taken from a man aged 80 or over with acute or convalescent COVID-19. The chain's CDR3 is CASSPTGTGASNQPQHF. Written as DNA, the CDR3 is TGTGCCAGTAGTCCTACCGGGACAGGGGCTAGCAATCAGCCCCAGCATTTT. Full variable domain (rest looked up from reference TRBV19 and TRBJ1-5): DGGITQSPKYLFRKEGQNVTLSCEQNLNHDAMYWYRQDPGQGLRLIYYSQIVNDFQKGDIAEGYSVSREKKESFPLTVTSAQKNPTAFYLCASSPTGTGASNQPQHFGDGTRLSIL.